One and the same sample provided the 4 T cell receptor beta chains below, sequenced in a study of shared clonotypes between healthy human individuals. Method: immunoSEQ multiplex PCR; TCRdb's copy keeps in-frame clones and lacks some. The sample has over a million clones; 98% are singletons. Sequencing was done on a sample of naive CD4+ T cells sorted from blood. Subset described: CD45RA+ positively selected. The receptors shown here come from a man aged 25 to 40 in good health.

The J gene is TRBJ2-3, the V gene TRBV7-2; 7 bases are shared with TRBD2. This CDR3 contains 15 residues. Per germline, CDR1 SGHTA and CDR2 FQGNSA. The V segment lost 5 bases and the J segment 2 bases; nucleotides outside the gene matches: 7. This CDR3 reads CASSPRTRITDTQYF. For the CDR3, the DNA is TGTGCCAGCAGCCCCCGGACTAGGATCACAGATACGCAGTATTTT.

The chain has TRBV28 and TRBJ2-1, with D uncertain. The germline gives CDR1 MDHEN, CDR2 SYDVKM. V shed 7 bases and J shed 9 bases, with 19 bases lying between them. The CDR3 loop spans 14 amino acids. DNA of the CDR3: TGTGCCAGCATTTCCCCCGAGAGCTCGAGTGAGCAGTTCTTC. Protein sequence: CASISPESSSEQFF.

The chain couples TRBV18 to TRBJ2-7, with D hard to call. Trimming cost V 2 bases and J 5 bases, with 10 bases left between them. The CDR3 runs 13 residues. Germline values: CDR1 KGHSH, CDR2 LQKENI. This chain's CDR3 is CASSPWRGDEQYF. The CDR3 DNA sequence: TGTGCCAGCTCACCATGGCGCGGAGACGAGCAGTACTTC.

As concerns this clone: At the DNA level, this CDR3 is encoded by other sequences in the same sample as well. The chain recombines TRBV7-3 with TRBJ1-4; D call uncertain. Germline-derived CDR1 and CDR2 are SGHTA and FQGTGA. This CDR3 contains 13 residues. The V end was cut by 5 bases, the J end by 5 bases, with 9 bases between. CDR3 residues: CASSSGPNEKLFF. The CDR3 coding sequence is TGTGCCAGCAGCAGTGGGCCCAATGAAAAACTGTTTTTT.